This TCR beta chain is from a study of OX40 agonist ivuxolimab in advanced cancers. This CDR3 comprises 15 residues. V lost 3 bases to trimming and J lost 6 bases; unmatched junction nucleotides: 8. The germline V gene has CDR1 MDHEN and CDR2 SYDVKM. The data were produced by immunoSEQ multiplex PCR, yet TCRdb's version contains in-frame clones alone and is incomplete. Of some 52,000 clones listed, roughly 94% were seen once; the top ten hold 12%. The sample was CD4+ or CD8+ T cells sorted from blood, taken in a trial of the OX40 agonist ivuxolimab. The chain carries TRBV28 and TRBJ1-5, with TRBD1 identical over 7 bases. The sequence came from an adult with an advanced solid tumor such as melanoma, head and neck, liver or kidney cancer. The DNA for the CDR3 is TGTGCCAGCAGTTTGGGGCAGGGGGTAATTCAGCCCCAGCATTTT. This translates into CASSLGQGVIQPQHF.